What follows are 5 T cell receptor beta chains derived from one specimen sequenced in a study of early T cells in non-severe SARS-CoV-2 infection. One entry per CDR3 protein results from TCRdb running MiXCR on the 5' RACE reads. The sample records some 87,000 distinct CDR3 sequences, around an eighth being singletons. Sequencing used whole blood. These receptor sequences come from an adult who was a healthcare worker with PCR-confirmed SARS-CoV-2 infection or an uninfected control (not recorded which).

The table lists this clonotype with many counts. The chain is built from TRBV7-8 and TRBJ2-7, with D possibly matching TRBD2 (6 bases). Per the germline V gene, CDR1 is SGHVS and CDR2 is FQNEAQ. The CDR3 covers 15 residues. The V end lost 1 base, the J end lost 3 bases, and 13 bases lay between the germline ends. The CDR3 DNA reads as TGTGCCAGCAGCTTAGTGGCGGGGAAAAACTACGAGCAGTACTTC. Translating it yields CASSLVAGKNYEQYF. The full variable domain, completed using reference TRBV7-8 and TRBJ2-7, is GAGVSQSPRYKVAKRGQDVALRCDPISGHVSLFWYQQALGQGPEFLTYFQNEAQLDKSGLPSDRFFAERPEGSVSTLKIQRTQQEDSAVYLCASSLVAGKNYEQYFGPGTRLTVT.

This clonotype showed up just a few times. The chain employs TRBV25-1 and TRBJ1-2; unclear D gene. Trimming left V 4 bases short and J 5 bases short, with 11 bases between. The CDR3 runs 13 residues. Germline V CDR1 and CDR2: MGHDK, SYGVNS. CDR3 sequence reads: CASSVPGVYGYTF. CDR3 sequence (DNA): TGTGCCAGCAGTGTCCCGGGCGTGTATGGCTACACCTTC.

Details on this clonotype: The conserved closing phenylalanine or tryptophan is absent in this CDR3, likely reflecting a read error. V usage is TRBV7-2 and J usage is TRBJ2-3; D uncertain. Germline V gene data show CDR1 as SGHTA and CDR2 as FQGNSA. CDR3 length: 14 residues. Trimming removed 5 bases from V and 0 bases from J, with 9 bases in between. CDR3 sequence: CASSAVGSTDTQYL. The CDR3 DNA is TGTGCCAGCAGCGCCGTGGGGAGCACAGATACGCAGTATCTT.

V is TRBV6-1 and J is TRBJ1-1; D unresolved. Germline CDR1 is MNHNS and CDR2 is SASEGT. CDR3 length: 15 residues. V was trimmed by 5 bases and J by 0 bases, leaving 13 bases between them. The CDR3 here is CASSRELIMNTEAFF. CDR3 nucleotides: TGTGCCAGCAGTCGGGAACTTATCATGAACACTGAAGCTTTCTTT.

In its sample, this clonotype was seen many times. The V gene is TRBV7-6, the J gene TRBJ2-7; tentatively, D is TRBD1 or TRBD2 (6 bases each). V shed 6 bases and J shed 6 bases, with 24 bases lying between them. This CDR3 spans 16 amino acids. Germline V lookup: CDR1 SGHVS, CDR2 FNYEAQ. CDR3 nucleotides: TGTGCCAGCAGGCCCCGAGAGGGGGGATCCGGGGGCGAGCAGTACTTC. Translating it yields CASRPREGGSGGEQYF.